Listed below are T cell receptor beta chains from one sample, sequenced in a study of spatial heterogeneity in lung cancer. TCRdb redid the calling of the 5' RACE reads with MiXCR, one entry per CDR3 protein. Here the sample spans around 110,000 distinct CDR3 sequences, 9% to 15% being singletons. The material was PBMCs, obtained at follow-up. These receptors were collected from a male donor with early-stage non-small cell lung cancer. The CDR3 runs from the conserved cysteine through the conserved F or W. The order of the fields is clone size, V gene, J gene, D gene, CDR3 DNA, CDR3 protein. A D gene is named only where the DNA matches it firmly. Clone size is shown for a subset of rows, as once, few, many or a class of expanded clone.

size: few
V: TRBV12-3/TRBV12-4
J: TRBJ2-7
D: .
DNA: TGTGCCAGCAGTTTAGCGTGGCAGAAACCAAACTACGAGCAGTACTTC
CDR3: CASSLAWQKPNYEQYF

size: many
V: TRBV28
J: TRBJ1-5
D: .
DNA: TGTGCCAGCAGTTTATCGACCGGGCCCCAGCATTTT
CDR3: CASSLSTGPQHF

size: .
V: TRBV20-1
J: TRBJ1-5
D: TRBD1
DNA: TGCAGTGCTAGACCGACAGGGAGCAATCAGCCCCAGCATTTT
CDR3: CSARPTGSNQPQHF

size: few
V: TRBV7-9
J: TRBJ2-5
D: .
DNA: TGTGCCAGCACATACCACAGGGACCAAGAGACCCAGTACTTC
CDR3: CASTYHRDQETQYF

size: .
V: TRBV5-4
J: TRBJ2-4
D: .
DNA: TGTGCCAGCAGCTCCGGCTCCTCGAAAAACATTCAGTACTTC
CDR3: CASSSGSSKNIQYF

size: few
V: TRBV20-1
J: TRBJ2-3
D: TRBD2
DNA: TGCAGTGCTGGCCGGGGGGGCGGGTCAGATACGCAGTATTTT
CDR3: CSAGRGGGSDTQYF

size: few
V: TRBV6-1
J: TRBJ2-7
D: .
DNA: TGTGCCAGCAGAATGCAAACCTACGAGCAGTACTTC
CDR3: CASRMQTYEQYF

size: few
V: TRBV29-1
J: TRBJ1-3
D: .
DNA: TGCAGCGCCGGAGCTAGGGCCGGGGACACCATATATTTT
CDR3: CSAGARAGDTIYF

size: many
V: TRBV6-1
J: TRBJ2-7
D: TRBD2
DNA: TGTGCCAGTATGCGGGGGGACGGGAGCTCCTACGAGCAGTACTTC
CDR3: CASMRGDGSSYEQYF

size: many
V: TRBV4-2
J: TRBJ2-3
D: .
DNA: TGTGCCAGCAGCGATGCATCTTGGGCTAGCAGCACAGATACGCAGTATTTT
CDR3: CASSDASWASSTDTQYF

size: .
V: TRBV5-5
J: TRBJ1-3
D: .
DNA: TGTGCCAGCAGCCAAGGCACTGGGAGGGCTGGAAACACCATATATTTT
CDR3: CASSQGTGRAGNTIYF

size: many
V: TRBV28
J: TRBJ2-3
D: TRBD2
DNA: TGTGCCAGTGGGACTAGCGGACTTAACACAGATACGCAGTATTTT
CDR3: CASGTSGLNTDTQYF